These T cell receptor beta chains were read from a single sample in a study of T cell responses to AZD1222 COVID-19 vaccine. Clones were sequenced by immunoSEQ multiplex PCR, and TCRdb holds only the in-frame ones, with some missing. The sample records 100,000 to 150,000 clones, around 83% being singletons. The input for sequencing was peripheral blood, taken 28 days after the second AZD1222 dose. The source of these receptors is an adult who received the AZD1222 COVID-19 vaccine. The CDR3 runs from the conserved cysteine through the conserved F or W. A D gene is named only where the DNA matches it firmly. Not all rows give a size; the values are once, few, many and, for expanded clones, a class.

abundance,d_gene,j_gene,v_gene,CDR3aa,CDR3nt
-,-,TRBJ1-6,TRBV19,CASRAGGSYNSPLHF,TGTGCCAGTAGGGCGGGTGGCTCCTATAATTCACCCCTCCACTTT
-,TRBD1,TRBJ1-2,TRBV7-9,CASSSPYRGLRAYGYTF,TGTGCCAGCAGCTCGCCCTACAGGGGACTTCGGGCCTATGGCTACACCTTC
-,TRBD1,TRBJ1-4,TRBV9,CASSVDRGNEKLFF,TGTGCCAGCAGCGTCGACAGGGGGAATGAAAAACTGTTTTTT
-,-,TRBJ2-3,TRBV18,CASSPGRDTQYF,TGTGCCAGCTCACCAGGGAGAGATACGCAGTATTTT
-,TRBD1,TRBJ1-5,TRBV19,CATGDRAGQPQHF,TGTGCCACCGGGGACAGGGCAGGACAGCCCCAGCATTTT
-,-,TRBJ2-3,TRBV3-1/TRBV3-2,CASSQDLGEGTDTQYF,TGTGCCAGCAGCCAAGATTTGGGGGAGGGCACAGATACGCAGTATTTT
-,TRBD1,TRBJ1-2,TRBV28,CASSLQDRGRGGYTF,TGTGCCAGCAGTTTACAGGACAGGGGAAGAGGAGGCTACACCTTC
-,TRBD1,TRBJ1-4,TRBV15,CATSRGAGGNEKLFF,TGTGCCACCAGCAGAGGGGCAGGGGGGAATGAAAAACTGTTTTTT
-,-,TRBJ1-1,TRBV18,CASSPNPQGPGTEAFF,TGTGCCAGCTCACCAAATCCACAGGGTCCGGGCACTGAAGCTTTCTTT
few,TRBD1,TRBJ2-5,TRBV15,CATSPDRVSWETQYF,TGTGCCACCAGCCCGGACAGGGTATCGTGGGAGACCCAGTACTTC
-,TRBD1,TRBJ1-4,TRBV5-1,CASRPGGPNEKLFF,TGCGCCAGCAGGCCAGGGGGCCCTAATGAAAAACTGTTTTTT
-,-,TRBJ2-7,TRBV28,CASSPPTRSYEQYF,TGTGCCAGCAGTCCCCCTACAAGATCCTACGAGCAGTACTTC
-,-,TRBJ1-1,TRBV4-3,CASSQESTGNTEAFF,TGCGCCAGCAGCCAAGAGTCAACCGGGAACACTGAAGCTTTCTTT
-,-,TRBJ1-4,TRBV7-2,CASSVRTAANEKLFF,TGTGCCAGCAGCGTAAGGACAGCCGCTAATGAAAAACTGTTTTTT
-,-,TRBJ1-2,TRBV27,CAAGGYTF,TGTGCCGCGGGAGGTTACACCTTC
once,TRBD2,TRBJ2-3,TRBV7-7,CASSVGTSGGEITDTQYF,TGTGCCAGCAGCGTGGGGACTAGCGGGGGCGAGATCACAGATACGCAGTATTTT
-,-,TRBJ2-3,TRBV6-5,CASSRGQWSSDTQYF,TGTGCCAGCAGCCGAGGACAGTGGAGCTCAGATACGCAGTATTTT
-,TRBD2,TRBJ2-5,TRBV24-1,CAASEASGESQETQYF,TGTGCCGCCAGTGAGGCTAGCGGGGAATCACAAGAGACCCAGTACTTC
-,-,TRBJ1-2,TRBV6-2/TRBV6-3,CASSYSDSYGYTF,TGTGCCAGCAGTTACTCGGACAGCTATGGCTACACCTTC
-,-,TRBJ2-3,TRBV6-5,CASSDSLRDTQYF,TGTGCCAGCAGTGACTCGCTAAGAGATACGCAGTATTTT
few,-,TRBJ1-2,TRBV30,CAWKNRANNYGYTF,TGTGCCTGGAAGAACAGGGCCAACAACTATGGCTACACCTTC
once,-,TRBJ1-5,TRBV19,CASSIQGSNSNQPQHF,TGTGCCAGTAGTATTCAGGGATCCAATAGCAATCAGCCCCAGCATTTT
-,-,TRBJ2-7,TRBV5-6,CASSGQQGFGEQYF,TGTGCCAGCAGCGGACAGCAGGGGTTTGGCGAGCAGTACTTC
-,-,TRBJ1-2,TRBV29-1,CSVESQVIGDGYTF,TGCAGCGTTGAAAGTCAGGTTATCGGGGATGGCTACACCTTC
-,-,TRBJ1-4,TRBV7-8,CASSSRLAAATNEKLFF,TGTGCCAGCAGCTCGCGACTTGCTGCGGCAACTAATGAAAAACTGTTTTTT
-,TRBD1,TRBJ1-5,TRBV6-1,CASSEQLTGQGNQPQHF,TGTGCCAGCAGTGAACAGCTAACGGGACAGGGGAATCAGCCCCAGCATTTT
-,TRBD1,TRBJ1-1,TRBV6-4,CASSPQGAGDTEAFF,TGTGCCAGCAGCCCTCAGGGGGCGGGGGACACTGAAGCTTTCTTT
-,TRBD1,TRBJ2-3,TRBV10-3,CAISPRQGYQDTQYF,TGTGCCATCAGTCCCCGACAGGGGTATCAGGATACGCAGTATTTT
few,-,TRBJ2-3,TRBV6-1,CASSEDQGSTDTQYF,TGTGCCAGCAGTGAAGACCAGGGGAGCACAGATACGCAGTATTTT
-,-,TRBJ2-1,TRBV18,CASSPGKENEQFF,TGTGCCAGCTCACCAGGAAAAGAGAATGAGCAGTTCTTC
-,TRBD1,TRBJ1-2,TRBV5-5,CASSMDRDRGYTF,TGTGCCAGCAGCATGGACAGGGATAGAGGCTACACCTTC
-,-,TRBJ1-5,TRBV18,CASSLRSNQPQHF,TGTGCCAGCTCCCTCCGGAGTAATCAGCCCCAGCATTTT
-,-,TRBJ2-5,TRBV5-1,CASSLQSRVNQETQYF,TGCGCCAGCAGCTTGCAGTCCAGAGTAAACCAAGAGACCCAGTACTTC
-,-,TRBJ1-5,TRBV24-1,CATSDGTIVGNQPQHF,TGTGCCACCAGTGATGGGACCATTGTTGGCAATCAGCCCCAGCATTTT
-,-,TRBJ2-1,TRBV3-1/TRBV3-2,CASSLQNEQFF,TGTGCCAGCAGCCTTCAAAATGAGCAGTTCTTC
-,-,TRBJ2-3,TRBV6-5,CASGTSGFVRDTQYF,TGTGCCAGCGGAACGTCGGGATTCGTCCGAGATACGCAGTATTTT
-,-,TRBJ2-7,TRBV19,CASSIDLEGSYEQYF,TGTGCCAGTAGTATAGATCTCGAGGGTTCCTACGAGCAGTACTTC
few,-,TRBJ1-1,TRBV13,CASSSSGTTEAFF,TGTGCCAGCAGCTCCTCGGGGACGACTGAAGCTTTCTTT
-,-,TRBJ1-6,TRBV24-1,CATSFSGASPLHF,TGTGCCACCTCTTTTTCAGGCGCCTCACCCCTCCACTTT
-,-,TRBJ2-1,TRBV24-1,CATSGERNYNEQFF,TGTGCCACCTCAGGGGAACGGAATTACAATGAGCAGTTCTTC
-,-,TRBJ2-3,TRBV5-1,CASSSGDSTDTQYF,TGCGCCAGCAGCTCTGGGGACAGCACAGATACGCAGTATTTT
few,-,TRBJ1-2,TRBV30,CAWSVVRVGGYTF,TGTGCCTGGAGTGTGGTCAGGGTTGGTGGCTACACCTTC
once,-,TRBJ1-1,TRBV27,CASISSGDAQGSEAFF,TGTGCCAGCATTAGTTCGGGCGACGCTCAGGGATCTGAAGCTTTCTTT
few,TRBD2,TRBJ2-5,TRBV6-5,CASTRLAGETQYF,TGTGCCAGCACGAGGCTAGCGGGAGAGACCCAGTACTTC
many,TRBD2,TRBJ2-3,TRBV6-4,CASSDETSGGADTQYF,TGTGCCAGCAGCGATGAGACTAGCGGGGGGGCAGATACGCAGTATTTT
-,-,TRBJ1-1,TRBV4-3,CASSHQGTAFF,TGCGCCAGCAGCCACCAGGGTACAGCTTTCTTT
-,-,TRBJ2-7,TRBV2,CASSLGQYEQYF,TGTGCCAGCAGTTTAGGACAGTACGAGCAGTACTTC
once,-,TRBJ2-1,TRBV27,CASSLWRGQSSSYNEQFF,TGTGCCAGCAGTTTATGGCGGGGTCAATCGAGCTCCTACAATGAGCAGTTCTTC